The sequence of this TCR beta chain was determined in a study of blood T cell repertoires in COVID-19. At the level of the study: Both acute and convalescent COVID-19 samples were obtained from the United States, Italy and Spain.

TCRdb's table, derived via immunoSEQ multiplex PCR, lists solely in-frame clones and lacks some. The repertoire has a few hundred thousand clones, roughly nine tenths of them found once; the top ten carry 10%. CDR1 and CDR2 (germline): GTSNPN, SVGIG (reference sequence). Trimming removed 5 bases from V and 5 bases from J; junction bases left unmatched: 11. The CDR3 has 14 amino acids. Sequencing used peripheral blood. V usage is TRBV30 and J usage is TRBJ2-7; 8 nucleotides agree with TRBD1. The sequence was collected from a woman aged 45-60 years with COVID-19, enrolled during active disease. CDR3: CAWSGGTGGNEQYV. The CDR3 DNA follows: TGTGCCTGGTCGGGTGGGACAGGAGGGAACGAGCAGTACGTC.